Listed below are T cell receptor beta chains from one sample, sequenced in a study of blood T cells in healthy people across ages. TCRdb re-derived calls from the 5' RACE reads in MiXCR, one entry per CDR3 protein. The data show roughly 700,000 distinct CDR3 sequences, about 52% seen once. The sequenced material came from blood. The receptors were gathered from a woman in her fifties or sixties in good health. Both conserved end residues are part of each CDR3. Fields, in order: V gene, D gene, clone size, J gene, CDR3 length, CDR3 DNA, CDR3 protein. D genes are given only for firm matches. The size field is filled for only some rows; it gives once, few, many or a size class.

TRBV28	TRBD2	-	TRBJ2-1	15	TGTGCCAGCAGATCTCCGGGACTAGAGGGGAATGAGCAGTTCTTC	CASRSPGLEGNEQFF
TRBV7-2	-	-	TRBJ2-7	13	TGTGCCAGCAGCGTCAACGTAGCCTACGAGCAGTACTTC	CASSVNVAYEQYF
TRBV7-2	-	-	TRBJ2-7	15	TGTGCCAGCAGCCTAGGGACTTTCCCCTCCTACGAGCAGTACTTC	CASSLGTFPSYEQYF
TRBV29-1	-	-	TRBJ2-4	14	TGCAGCGTTGTTCCGGGGCTAGCCAAAAACATTCAGTACTTC	CSVVPGLAKNIQYF
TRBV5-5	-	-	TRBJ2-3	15	TGTGCCAGCAGCTTGAGGGTACTACCCACAGATACGCAGTATTTT	CASSLRVLPTDTQYF
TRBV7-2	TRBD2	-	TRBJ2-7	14	TGTGCCAGCAGCTTTGAGACTAGCGCACCGGATCAGTACTTC	CASSFETSAPDQYF
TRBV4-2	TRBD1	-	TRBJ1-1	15	TGTGCCAGCAGCCGGCAGGACAGGGACAACACTGAAGCTTTCTTT	CASSRQDRDNTEAFF
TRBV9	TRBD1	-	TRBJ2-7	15	TGTGCCAGCAGCTACGGGACAGGGTCTTTCTACGAGCAGTACTTC	CASSYGTGSFYEQYF
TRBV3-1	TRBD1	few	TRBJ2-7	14	TGTGCCAGCAGCCACAACAGGGGTGTAGGTGAGCAGTACTTC	CASSHNRGVGEQYF
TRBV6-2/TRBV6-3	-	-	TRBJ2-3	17	TGTGCCAGCAGTTACCCCACCGGGCTTCCTGGCACAGATACGCAGTATTTT	CASSYPTGLPGTDTQYF
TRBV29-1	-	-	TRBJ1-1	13	TGCAGCGTTGGGGCAGGGGCCAACACTGAAGCTTTCTTT	CSVGAGANTEAFF
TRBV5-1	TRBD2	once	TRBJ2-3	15	TGCGCCAGCAGCATGAGCGGGAGCAGCACAGATACGCAGTATTTT	CASSMSGSSTDTQYF
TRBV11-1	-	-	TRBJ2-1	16	TGTGCCAGCAGCTTAGAAGGCCTGATCTCCTACAATGAGCAGTTCTTC	CASSLEGLISYNEQFF
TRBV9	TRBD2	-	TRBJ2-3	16	TGTGCCAGCAGCGTAGGGGGGGGAGGAATCCCAGATACGCAGTATTTT	CASSVGGGGIPDTQYF
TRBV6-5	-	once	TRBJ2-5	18	TGTGCCAGCAGTTACTCTTTGAACGCAGCGCACCCGGGGAAGACCCAGTACTTC	CASSYSLNAAHPGKTQYF
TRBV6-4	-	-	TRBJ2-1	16	TGTGCCAGCAGTCTTCGAGGGGGGGGGGCCTACAATGAGCAGTTCTTC	CASSLRGGGAYNEQFF
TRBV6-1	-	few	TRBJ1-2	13	TGTGCCAGCAGTGCCGCGACAGTGCGTGGCTACACCTTC	CASSAATVRGYTF
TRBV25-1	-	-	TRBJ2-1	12	TGTGCCAGCAGGGACGGCCCGAGTGAGCAGTTCTTC	CASRDGPSEQFF
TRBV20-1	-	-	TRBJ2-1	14	TGCAGTGCTAGAAGGGCGGCCTCCTACAATGAGCAGTTCTTC	CSARRAASYNEQFF
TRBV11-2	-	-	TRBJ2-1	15	TGTGCCAGCAGCTTTGCGGGACGGCTTTACAATGAGCAGTTCTTC	CASSFAGRLYNEQFF
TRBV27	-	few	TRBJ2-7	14	TGTGCCAGCAGGCCCCGGGCTAGATCCTACGAGCAGTACTTC	CASRPRARSYEQYF
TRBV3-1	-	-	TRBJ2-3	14	TGTGCCAGCAGCCTCAACCGGGACCCGGGGCGGCAGTATTTT	CASSLNRDPGRQYF
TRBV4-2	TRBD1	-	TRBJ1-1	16	TGTGTCAGCAGCCATGCGACAGGGGGTTCGAACACTGAAGCTTTCTTT	CVSSHATGGSNTEAFF
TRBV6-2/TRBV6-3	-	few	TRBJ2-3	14	TGTGCCAGCAGCCGATACGGAGGGACAGATACGCAGTATTTT	CASSRYGGTDTQYF
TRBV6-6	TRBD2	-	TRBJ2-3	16	TGTGCCAGCAGTAAACGAGCGGGAGGGTTAACAGATACGCAGTATTTT	CASSKRAGGLTDTQYF
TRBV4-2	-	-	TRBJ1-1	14	TGTGCCAGCAGCCTACAGGGTTCGCCCACTGAAGCTTTCTTT	CASSLQGSPTEAFF
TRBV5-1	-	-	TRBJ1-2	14	TGCGCCAGCAGCTTGACGGACAGTAACTATGGCTACACCTTC	CASSLTDSNYGYTF
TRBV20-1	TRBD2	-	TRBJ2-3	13	TGCAGTGCTAGGGGTAGCGGGCGGGATACGCAGTATTTT	CSARGSGRDTQYF